The T cell receptor beta chain described here comes from a study of T cells in Graves' hyperthyroidism and ophthalmopathy (dated by TCRdb to about 2019). Study-level background: Peripheral blood was collected at initial diagnosis, before any treatment. TCR V-J signatures able to tell the groups apart were searched for in a discovery cohort of 90 to 100 patients, of whom roughly 42 had Graves' ophthalmopathy and around 56 had stable Graves' hyperthyroidism. Prospective prediction of ophthalmopathy was tested in an independent validation cohort of fewer than 20 hyperthyroidism patients and some 17 patients who later progressed to ophthalmopathy. The 100 discovery patients were divided at random into training and test sets in a 7:3 ratio. Thyroid tissue and blood T-cell repertoires from six Graves' hyperthyroidism patients were also compared in the study. After blood sampling, hyperthyroidism patients were treated with methimazole at a starting dose of 30 mg daily, and ophthalmopathy patients were treated with high-dose intravenous methylprednisolone. The paper reports TCR Vbeta CDR3 sequencing of roughly 140 peripheral blood samples: some 41 ophthalmopathy, about 75 hyperthyroidism and around 17 progressor patients. Points the paper makes about the study in general: In validation, the model predicted progression to ophthalmopathy a median of around six months before onset, with over 60% sensitivity and about 72% specificity. Most expanded thyroid clonotypes (frequency above 0.001) were also detected in blood, suggesting blood repertoires may reflect thyroid immune responses. Sample size was not statistically predetermined, and investigators were not blinded to group allocation. A model built on a 13 V-J signature distinguished ophthalmopathy from stable hyperthyroidism, reaching roughly 88% sensitivity and about 81% specificity in cross-validation and 80%/75% in testing.

The TCR beta CDR3 regions were amplified from the RNA transcripts. The first round of RT-PCR for the TCR CDR3 was performed with the HTBI primer set and the Qiagen OneStep RT-PCR kit. Libraries were constructed in a second round of multiplex PCR, after which size selection and purification were performed. Paired-end sequencing of the libraries was performed with 100 bp reads on an Illumina HiSeq2000. The authors processed their data as follows. SOAPnuke was used to process the raw data, throwing out any read that contained adapters or uncalled bases, had a mean Phred below 15, or lacked an exact constant-primer or identifier match. COPE v1.2.5 was used to merge the high-quality paired reads, and each unique nucleotide sequence was defined as a clonotype. MiTCR v1.1 was used to align the clonotypes against IMGT TRBV, TRBD and TRBJ reference segments. Analysis was restricted to V-J combinations with a frequency above 0.0001, which covered over 98% of repertoires. A TCS score was defined as the ratio of F50 (clonal expansion) to E x V (chaos), with BLOSUM62-based TCRdist applied between CDR3 peptides within each V-J. Welch's t-statistics and random forest reduced fewer than 550 V-J features to roughly 13, which were used in a naive Bayes classifier (R e1071). TCRdb cleaned the public reads at Q25 with fastp, built clones with MiXCR and kept in-frame beta chains. Rows are unified per CDR3 protein, each entry keeping the most common DNA and genes. V and J calls and clone size were set by TCRdb, not the authors. Counted in this sample were a few hundred thousand distinct CDR3 sequences; 15% to 18% of them appeared once. The ten largest clones add up to about 7% of the sample.

V sheds 5 bases and J sheds 4 bases, leaving 15 bases between their ends. CDR1 MNHEY and CDR2 SMNVEV were looked up in the germline V gene (reference sequence). Measured from the cysteine to the phenylalanine, the CDR3 is 15 residues long. Solely the CDR3 DNA is kept, with 45 bases framed from the first base. Details on this clonotype: It has no known antigen specificity. Base qualities are missing; no much larger clone stands one base away.

Stable Graves' hyperthyroidism was defined as the absence of progression to ophthalmopathy over 18 months of follow-up. Hyperthyroidism patients were aged 18 to 65 years and newly diagnosed, with disease duration of less than 2 months. The study excluded patients with uncontrolled infections, other autoimmune diseases, pregnancy or lactation. Clinical symptoms, serum thyroxine and TRAb, thyroid ultrasound, and orbital computed tomography formed the basis for the diagnoses. Ficoll-Paque density gradient centrifugation was used to isolate PBMCs from under 11 ml of fresh peripheral blood. Trizol reagent was used to extract total RNA, and RNA quality was then checked on an Agilent 2100 Bioanalyzer.

The chain was built from TRBV27 and TRBJ2-1; TRBD2 is possibly the D segment (6 matching bases). The source is a woman in her 30s with Graves' hyperthyroidism. Sequencing was performed on blood. The CDR3 sequence is CASSASSDLYNEQFF. DNA sequence: TGTGCCAGCAGTGCGTCTAGCGATTTATACAATGAGCAGTTCTTC.